These 3 T cell receptor beta chains were sequenced from one sample in a study of T cell clonotyping in hematopoietic cell transplantation. This sample's time point: recipient sample about 28 days before transplant, after cytoreduction. Sequencing was performed with immunoSEQ multiplex PCR; in TCRdb, only in-frame clones are kept and a portion is missing. This sample has roughly 23,000 clones, with almost 90% found just once. The material was peripheral blood mononuclear cells, obtained before stem cell transplant. These receptors all stem from a man aged 18 to 30 with biphenotypic leukemia. Some clones in this sample may be carry-over from other donors' samples.

J is TRBJ1-1 and V is TRBV7-8, with D unresolved. Germline CDR1 and CDR2: SGHVS and FQNEAQ. The CDR3 covers 15 residues. Between the trimmed V and J ends, which lost 4 bases and 4 bases, there was a span of 16 bases. In DNA, the CDR3 is TGTGCCAGCAGCTCTGGTTCGGTCGTAACCACTGAAGCTTTCTTT. Protein product: CASSSGSVVTTEAFF. Based on the CDR3 plus reference TRBV7-8 and TRBJ1-1, the full variable domain is GAGVSQSPRYKVAKRGQDVALRCDPISGHVSLFWYQQALGQGPEFLTYFQNEAQLDKSGLPSDRFFAERPEGSVSTLKIQRTQQEDSAVYLCASSSGSVVTTEAFFGQGTRLTVV.

The chain joins TRBV29-1 to TRBJ2-7, with D perhaps matching TRBD1 or TRBD2 (5 bases each). CDR3 length: 13 residues. Germline CDR1 reads SQVTM; CDR2 reads ANQGSEA. V was trimmed by 6 bases and J by 1 base, leaving 13 bases between them. This chain's CDR3 is CSVVGTGSYEQYF. The CDR3, as DNA: TGCAGCGTGGTGGGGACGGGGTCCTACGAGCAGTACTTC.

This clone has only one observation. This sequence joins TRBV27 and TRBJ2-7; 7 bases align to TRBD1. Germline V lookup: CDR1 MNHEY, CDR2 SMNVEV (reference sequence). Unmatched junction bases numbered 10, after V lost 8 bases and J lost 3 bases. The CDR3 totals 14 residues. CDR3 sequence (DNA): TGTGCCAGCCCAAGGGGGCGATTTCACTACGAGCAGTACTTC. Protein: CASPRGRFHYEQYF.